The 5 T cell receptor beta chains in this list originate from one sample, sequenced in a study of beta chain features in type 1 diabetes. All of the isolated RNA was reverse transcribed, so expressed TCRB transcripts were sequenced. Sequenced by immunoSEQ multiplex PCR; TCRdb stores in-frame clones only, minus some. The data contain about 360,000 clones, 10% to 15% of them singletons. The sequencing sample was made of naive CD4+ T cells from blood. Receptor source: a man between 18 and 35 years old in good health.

DNA for the CDR3: TGTGCCAGCAGGTCACAGGGATCAGATACGCAGTATTTT. This sequence encodes CASRSQGSDTQYF. This chain connects TRBV28 to TRBJ2-3; a possible D gene is TRBD1 (6 bases). V was shortened by 6 bases and J by 4 bases, with 11 bases between the two germline ends. In germline, CDR1 is MDHEN, CDR2 SYDVKM. CDR3 length: 13 amino acids.

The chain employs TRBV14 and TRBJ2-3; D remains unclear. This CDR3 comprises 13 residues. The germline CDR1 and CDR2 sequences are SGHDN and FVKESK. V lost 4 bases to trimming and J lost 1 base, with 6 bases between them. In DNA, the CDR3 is TGTGCCAGCAGCCCCACTGGCACAGATACGCAGTATTTT. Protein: CASSPTGTDTQYF.

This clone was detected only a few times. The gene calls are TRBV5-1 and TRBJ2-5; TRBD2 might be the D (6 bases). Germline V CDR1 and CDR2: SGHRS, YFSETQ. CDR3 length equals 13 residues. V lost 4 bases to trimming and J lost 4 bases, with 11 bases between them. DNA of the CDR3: TGCGCCAGCAGCGCGGGGTCGGCAGAGACCCAGTACTTC. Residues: CASSAGSAETQYF. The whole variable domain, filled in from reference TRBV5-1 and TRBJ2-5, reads KAGVTQTPRYLIKTRGQQVTLSCSPISGHRSVSWYQQTPGQGLQFLFEYFSETQRNKGNFPGRFSGRQFSNSRSEMNVSTLELGDSALYLCASSAGSAETQYFGPGTRLLVL.

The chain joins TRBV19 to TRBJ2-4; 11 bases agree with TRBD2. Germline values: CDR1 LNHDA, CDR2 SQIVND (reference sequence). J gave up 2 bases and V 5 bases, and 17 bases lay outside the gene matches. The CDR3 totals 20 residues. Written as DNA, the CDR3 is TGTGCCAGTAGTCCGCGCGATGGGCTAGCGGGAGGTGGGACCAAAAACATTCAGTACTTC. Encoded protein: CASSPRDGLAGGGTKNIQYF.

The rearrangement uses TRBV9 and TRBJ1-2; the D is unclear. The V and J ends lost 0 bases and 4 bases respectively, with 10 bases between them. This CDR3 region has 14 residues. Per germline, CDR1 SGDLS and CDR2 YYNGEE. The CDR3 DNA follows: TGTGCCAGCAGCGTAGACCGGGTTGGCTATGGCTACACCTTC. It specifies CASSVDRVGYGYTF.